These 19 T cell receptor beta chains share one sample of origin, sequenced in a study of blood T cell repertoires in COVID-19. Generated by immunoSEQ multiplex PCR, the TCRdb table keeps only in-frame clones and is missing some. Of 40,000 to 50,000 clones listed, 88% are singletons. The sequencing input was peripheral blood. These receptors were obtained from a man in his fifties or sixties with active COVID-19.

The genes are TRBV7-2 and TRBJ2-4; D gene uncertain. Germline CDR1 is SGHTA and CDR2 is FQGNSA. V gave up 5 bases and J gave up 6 bases, with 11 bases separating them. CDR3 size: 13 residues. The CDR3 loop is CASSPPKANIQYF. The CDR3 DNA sequence: TGTGCCAGCAGCCCACCTAAAGCAAACATTCAGTACTTC.

V is TRBV19 and J is TRBJ2-3; 12 bases map to TRBD2. The trim removed 5 bases at V and 8 bases at J, leaving 20 bases unmatched. Germline V gene sequence: CDR1 LNHDA, CDR2 SQIVND (reference sequence). This CDR3 is 19 amino acids long. This chain's CDR3 is CASSSDPGLAGARMATQYF. Written as DNA, the CDR3 is TGTGCCAGTAGTTCAGACCCGGGACTAGCGGGTGCTAGAATGGCTACGCAGTATTTT.

The chain has TRBV2 and TRBJ2-1; TRBD2 agrees at 10 bases. Trimming at V came to 7 bases and at J to 7 bases, leaving 10 bases not matched to a gene. Looked up from germline, CDR1 is SNHLY and CDR2 is FYNNEI. The CDR3 is 15 amino acids. Written as DNA, the CDR3 is TGTGCCAGCAAGGGAGCGGGGGGGCTGGGGAATGAGCAGTTCTTC. Its protein is CASKGAGGLGNEQFF.

DNA of the CDR3: TGTGCCAGCAGCCAATTCCTGTCCACAGATACGCAGTATTTT. This encodes CASSQFLSTDTQYF. The chain carries TRBV3-1 (or the pseudogene TRBV3-2) and TRBJ2-3; D is unclear. Trimming removed 2 bases from V and 2 bases from J, with 8 bases in between. The germline CDR1 and CDR2 sequences are LGHDT and YNNKEL (reference sequence). This CDR3 comprises 14 residues.

The chain links TRBV4-1 to TRBJ1-1; 11 bases map to TRBD1. Trimming cost V 7 bases and J 1 base; bases outside gene matches: 8. This CDR3 is 16 amino acids long. Per the germline V gene, CDR1 is MGHRA and CDR2 is YSYEKL. CDR3 sequence: CASTKGTGGRNTEAFF. CDR3 sequence (DNA): TGCGCCAGCACCAAAGGGACAGGGGGTCGGAACACTGAAGCTTTCTTT.

The chain couples TRBV6-5 to TRBJ2-3; TRBD1 agrees at 8 bases. The V gene end was trimmed by 6 bases and the J gene end by 6 bases; junction bases not matched to a gene: 5. This CDR3 has 13 residues. Germline-derived CDR1 and CDR2 are MNHEY and SVGAGI. The CDR3 loop reads CASRRTGIDTQYF. The CDR3 nucleotides are TGTGCCAGCAGGAGGACAGGGATTGATACGCAGTATTTT.

V gene TRBV3-1 (or the pseudogene TRBV3-2) combines with J gene TRBJ2-1, with a possible D match to TRBD2 (5 bases). CDR3 length: 11 residues. Germline-derived CDR1 and CDR2 are LGHDT and YNNKEL (reference sequence). Trimming shortened V by 7 bases and J by 6 bases, and 7 bases separated the two germline ends. The DNA for the CDR3 is TGTGCCAGCAAGAGGGCCAATGAGCAGTTCTTC. This translates into CASKRANEQFF.

The chain joins TRBV5-1 to TRBJ2-3; D ambiguous. The ends were cut back, 2 bases at V and 1 base at J, with 8 bases in the middle. Germline values: CDR1 SGHRS, CDR2 YFSETQ. The CDR3 loop spans 14 amino acids. CDR3 sequence reads: CASSLTVGTDTQYF. DNA of the CDR3: TGCGCCAGCAGCTTAACAGTCGGCACAGATACGCAGTATTTT.

This sequence joins TRBV20-1 and TRBJ2-1, with 7 bases aligning to TRBD2. Germline CDR1 is DFQATT and CDR2 is SNEGSKA (reference sequence). CDR3 length: 11 residues. The V segment lost 5 bases and the J segment 10 bases; nucleotides outside the gene matches: 5. The CDR3 region has the DNA TGCAGTGCTCAGAAGACTAGCGAGCAGTTCTTC. Translated: CSAQKTSEQFF.

V is TRBV5-4 and J is TRBJ2-1; D call uncertain. The CDR3 spans 12 residues. In germline, CDR1 is SGHNT, CDR2 YYREEE (reference sequence). With 0 bases removed from V and 8 bases from J, the gap between germline ends came to 6 bases. The CDR3 nucleotides are TGTGCCAGCAGCTTGGATGAGGATGAGCAGTTCTTC. It is translated as CASSLDEDEQFF.

The rearrangement joins TRBV10-3 to TRBJ2-4, with TRBD2 as a possible D gene (6 bases). The length of the CDR3 is 21 residues. V was pared by 5 bases and J by 1 base, with 30 bases between. From germline, CDR1 is ENHRY and CDR2 SYGVKD. The CDR3 reads CAISRPASGWRPLGAKNIQYF. CDR3 DNA sequence: TGTGCCATCAGTAGGCCCGCAAGCGGGTGGAGACCCCTGGGGGCCAAAAACATTCAGTACTTC.

The chain recombines TRBV11-2 with TRBJ2-1; possibly TRBD1 for D (6 bases). This CDR3 contains 14 residues. The germline V gene has CDR1 SGHAT and CDR2 FQNNGV. V was pared by 5 bases and J by 10 bases, with 18 bases between. In nucleotides, the CDR3 is TGTGCCAGCAGCCTACGGCGAGGAAGGGGGGAGCAGTTCTTC. Its translation is CASSLRRGRGEQFF.

The rearrangement joins TRBV28 to TRBJ2-7; 16 bases fit TRBD2. The CDR3 sequence is 15 residues long. In germline, CDR1 is MDHEN, CDR2 SYDVKM. Germline trimming cut 6 bases from V and 6 bases from J; bases unmatched to any gene: 5. CDR3 nucleotide sequence: TGTGCCAGCAGGGGGGGACTAGCGGGAGGGCGCGAGCAGTACTTC. This encodes CASRGGLAGGREQYF. The variable domain in full, with the rest retrieved from reference TRBV28 and TRBJ2-7, is DVKVTQSSRYLVKRTGEKVFLECVQDMDHENMFWYRQDPGLGLRLIYFSYDVKMKEKGDIPEGYSVSREKKERFSLILESASTNQTSMYLCASRGGLAGGREQYFGPGTRLTVT.

The chain has TRBV18 and TRBJ2-7; TRBD2 aligns across 10 bases. Germline CDR1 reads KGHSH; CDR2 reads LQKENI. The CDR3 totals 15 residues. With V trimmed by 4 bases and J by 4 bases, 7 bases remained unmatched. CDR3: CASSLSSGRGYEQYF. CDR3 sequence (DNA): TGTGCCAGCTCACTGTCTAGCGGGAGAGGTTACGAGCAGTACTTC. The full variable domain, rest sourced from reference TRBV18 and TRBJ2-7, is NAGVMQNPRHLVRRRGQEARLRCSPMKGHSHVYWYRQLPEEGLKFMVYLQKENIIDESGMPKERFSAEFPKEGPSILRIQQVVRGDSAAYFCASSLSSGRGYEQYFGPGTRLTVT.

V and J are TRBV10-1 and TRBJ1-6, with D possibly TRBD1 on 6 matching bases. Germline V gives CDR1 WNHNN, CDR2 SYGVQD (reference sequence). This CDR3 has 15 amino acids. V dropped 1 base and J dropped 10 bases, with 14 bases sitting between them. DNA for the CDR3: TGCGCCAGCAGTGAGTACAGGGAAAGGGGATCACCCCTCCACTTT. Its translation: CASSEYRERGSPLHF.

This chain joins TRBV2 and TRBJ2-7; tentative D call: TRBD2 (6 bases). Trimming shortened V by 4 bases and J by 0 bases, and 13 bases separated the two germline ends. CDR3 size: 15 residues. Per the germline V gene, CDR1 is SNHLY and CDR2 is FYNNEI. This CDR3 reads CASSGGESFSYEQYF. CDR3 DNA sequence: TGTGCCAGCAGTGGGGGGGAGTCCTTCTCCTACGAGCAGTACTTC.

CDR3 region: CASSSDPGVGTQYF. The CDR3 region has the DNA TGCGCCAGCAGCTCTGACCCGGGAGTGGGTACCCAGTACTTC. The V gene is TRBV5-1, the J gene TRBJ2-5, with D tentatively TRBD2 (6 bases). Germline CDR1 SGHRS, CDR2 YFSETQ. The CDR3 spans 14 residues. Trimming took off 3 bases at V and 8 bases at J, with 17 bases between the two ends.

V is TRBV7-9 and J is TRBJ2-1; 8 bases line up with TRBD2. With 4 bases clipped from V and 0 bases from J, the junction kept 5 bases outside the gene matches. This CDR3 comprises 16 residues. The germline V gene encodes CDR1 SEHNR and CDR2 FQNEAQ (reference sequence). CDR3 nucleotides: TGTGCCAGCAGCTATCCGAGCGGGAGCTCCTACAATGAGCAGTTCTTC. Translated: CASSYPSGSSYNEQFF.

The chain links TRBV3-1 (or the pseudogene TRBV3-2) to TRBJ1-6; D gene unclear. The CDR3 totals 14 residues. Germline V gene sequence: CDR1 LGHDT, CDR2 YNNKEL (reference sequence). The V end was cut by 4 bases, the J end by 2 bases, with 6 bases between. CDR3 nucleotides: TGTGCCAGCAGCCCGACACCCTATAATTCACCCCTCCACTTT. Residues: CASSPTPYNSPLHF.